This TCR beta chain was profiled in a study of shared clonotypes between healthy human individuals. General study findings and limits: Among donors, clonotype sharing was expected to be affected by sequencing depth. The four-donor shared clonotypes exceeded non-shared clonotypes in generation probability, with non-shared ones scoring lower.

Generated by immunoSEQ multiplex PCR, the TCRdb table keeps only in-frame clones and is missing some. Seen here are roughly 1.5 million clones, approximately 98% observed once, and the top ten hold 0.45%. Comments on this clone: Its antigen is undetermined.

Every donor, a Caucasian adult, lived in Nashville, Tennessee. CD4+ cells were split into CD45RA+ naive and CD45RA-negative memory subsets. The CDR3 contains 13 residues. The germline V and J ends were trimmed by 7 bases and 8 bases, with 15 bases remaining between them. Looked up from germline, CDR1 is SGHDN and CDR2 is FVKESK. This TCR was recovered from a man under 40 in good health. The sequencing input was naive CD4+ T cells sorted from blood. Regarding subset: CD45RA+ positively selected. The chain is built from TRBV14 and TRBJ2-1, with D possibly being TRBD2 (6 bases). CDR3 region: CASKRLGSDEQFF. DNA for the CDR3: TGTGCCAGCAAGAGACTAGGGAGTGATGAGCAGTTCTTC.